The T cell receptor (beta chain) described here comes from a study of blood T cell repertoires in COVID-19. Method: immunoSEQ multiplex PCR; TCRdb's copy keeps in-frame clones and lacks some. The table shows about 41,000 clones, with about 85% occurring only once. Trimming cost V 2 bases and J 6 bases; bases outside gene matches: 7. Germline-derived CDR1 and CDR2 are SNHLY and FYNNEI. The CDR3 has 16 residues. This sequence originates from a woman older than 75 with acute or convalescent COVID-19. Sequencing used peripheral blood. The chain employs TRBV2 and TRBJ2-2, with 9 positions matching TRBD2. The CDR3 region has the DNA TGTGCCAGCAGTGAAAATCGCGGGGGGGCGGCCGGGGAGCTGTTTTTT. Amino acids: CASSENRGGAAGELFF.